This T cell receptor (beta chain) was sequenced in a study of shared clonotypes between healthy human individuals. There are 12 residues in the CDR3. Germline-derived CDR1 and CDR2 are MNHNS and SASEGT. With 6 bases removed from V and 9 bases from J, the gap between germline ends came to 13 bases. Assay used: immunoSEQ multiplex PCR; TCRdb lists only in-frame clones, some missing. Among 950,000 to 1,300,000 clones listed, about 74% were seen once. Broader study findings: The study sampled only blood, and tissue repertoires likely differ. About 5% was the fraction of naive CD4 clonotypes found shared across a few donors.

About this clone: Its antigen is unidentified.

This clonotype was sampled from a man aged 18 to 29 in good health. The genes are TRBV6-1 and TRBJ2-3, with unresolved D. Sequenced: memory CD4+ T cells sorted from blood. The subset was: CD45RA-negative fraction. Written as DNA, the CDR3 is TGTGCCAGCAGCACCGTGGTCATCACGCAGTATTTT. Encoded protein: CASSTVVITQYF.